These T cell receptor beta chains were read from a single sample in a study of cytomegalovirus exposure and HLA in healthy donors. Sequenced by immunoSEQ multiplex PCR; TCRdb stores in-frame clones only, minus some. The data contain some 120,000 clones, less than 85% of them singletons. Sequenced input: PBMCs. The receptors were gathered from a man aged 25-45 years in good health and CMV-seropositive. Both conserved end residues are part of each CDR3. A D gene is named only where the DNA matches it firmly. Some rows have no size entry. The others give once, few or many, or a class for an expanded clone.

V gene: TRBV5-1
clone size: -
D gene: -
J gene: TRBJ2-3
CDR3 length: 14
CDR3 protein: CASSVRGTTDTQYF
CDR3 DNA: TGCGCCAGCAGCGTTCGGGGAACCACAGATACGCAGTATTTT

V gene: TRBV29-1
clone size: -
D gene: TRBD1
J gene: TRBJ1-5
CDR3 length: 13
CDR3 protein: CSVVGQGNQPQHF
CDR3 DNA: TGCAGCGTGGTAGGACAGGGGAATCAGCCCCAGCATTTT

V gene: TRBV10-3
clone size: -
D gene: TRBD1
J gene: TRBJ2-1
CDR3 length: 18
CDR3 protein: CAISESAGTGERYNEQFF
CDR3 DNA: TGTGCCATCAGTGAGTCCGCCGGGACAGGGGAACGCTACAATGAGCAGTTCTTC

V gene: TRBV20-1
clone size: -
D gene: -
J gene: TRBJ2-5
CDR3 length: 11
CDR3 protein: CSASNGETQYF
CDR3 DNA: TGCAGTGCTTCAAACGGGGAGACCCAGTACTTC

V gene: TRBV19
clone size: -
D gene: -
J gene: TRBJ2-1
CDR3 length: 14
CDR3 protein: CASSIGSSYNEQFF
CDR3 DNA: TGTGCCAGTAGTATAGGGAGCTCCTACAATGAGCAGTTCTTC

V gene: TRBV11-1
clone size: -
D gene: -
J gene: TRBJ2-5
CDR3 length: 15
CDR3 protein: CASSPEGSFQETQYF
CDR3 DNA: TGTGCCAGCAGCCCTGAGGGCAGTTTCCAAGAGACCCAGTACTTC

V gene: TRBV2
clone size: -
D gene: TRBD1
J gene: TRBJ1-5
CDR3 length: 15
CDR3 protein: CASNSGTGGIQPQHF
CDR3 DNA: TGTGCCAGCAATTCGGGGACAGGGGGCATTCAGCCCCAGCATTTT

V gene: TRBV2
clone size: -
D gene: -
J gene: TRBJ1-6
CDR3 length: 16
CDR3 protein: CASRGRRGSYNSPLHF
CDR3 DNA: TGTGCCAGCAGGGGACGGAGGGGCTCCTATAATTCACCCCTCCACTTT

V gene: TRBV9
clone size: -
D gene: TRBD1
J gene: TRBJ1-5
CDR3 length: 14
CDR3 protein: CASSVGDSDQPQHF
CDR3 DNA: TGTGCCAGCAGCGTAGGGGACAGCGATCAGCCCCAGCATTTT

V gene: TRBV9
clone size: -
D gene: -
J gene: TRBJ1-2
CDR3 length: 15
CDR3 protein: CASSVTGGSNYGYTF
CDR3 DNA: TGTGCCAGCAGCGTAACCGGGGGGTCCAACTATGGCTACACCTTC

V gene: TRBV29-1
clone size: -
D gene: -
J gene: TRBJ2-2
CDR3 length: 15
CDR3 protein: CSVERRTGETGELFF
CDR3 DNA: TGCAGCGTTGAACGGCGGACTGGGGAGACCGGGGAGCTGTTTTTT

V gene: TRBV23-1
clone size: -
D gene: -
J gene: TRBJ2-7
CDR3 length: 16
CDR3 protein: CASSLTWEDRPLEQYF
CDR3 DNA: TGCGCCAGCAGCCTCACCTGGGAGGACAGGCCCCTCGAGCAGTACTTC

V gene: TRBV5-1
clone size: few
D gene: -
J gene: TRBJ1-5
CDR3 length: 15
CDR3 protein: CASSLTGFGNQPQHF
CDR3 DNA: TGCGCCAGCAGCCTGACGGGGTTTGGGAATCAGCCCCAGCATTTT

V gene: TRBV6-5
clone size: many
D gene: -
J gene: TRBJ1-1
CDR3 length: 12
CDR3 protein: CASSSGVSEAFF
CDR3 DNA: TGTGCCAGCAGCTCAGGTGTATCCGAAGCTTTCTTT

V gene: TRBV9
clone size: -
D gene: -
J gene: TRBJ2-2
CDR3 length: 12
CDR3 protein: CASRPSGGELFF
CDR3 DNA: TGTGCCAGCCGCCCGTCCGGCGGGGAGCTGTTTTTT

V gene: TRBV5-1
clone size: -
D gene: -
J gene: TRBJ1-1
CDR3 length: 14
CDR3 protein: CASTPGNRQVEAFF
CDR3 DNA: TGCGCCAGCACCCCGGGAAATAGACAGGTTGAAGCTTTCTTT

V gene: TRBV7-8
clone size: -
D gene: -
J gene: TRBJ1-2
CDR3 length: 14
CDR3 protein: CASSPNIGSHGYTF
CDR3 DNA: TGTGCCAGCAGCCCAAACATAGGGAGCCATGGCTACACCTTC

V gene: TRBV6-4
clone size: -
D gene: -
J gene: TRBJ2-1
CDR3 length: 14
CDR3 protein: CARGGTLNYNEQFF
CDR3 DNA: TGTGCCCGCGGGGGCACCCTAAACTACAATGAGCAGTTCTTC

V gene: TRBV9
clone size: -
D gene: -
J gene: TRBJ2-7
CDR3 length: 17
CDR3 protein: CASSDPIDSNTYYEQYF
CDR3 DNA: TGTGCCAGCAGCGACCCGATTGACAGTAACACCTACTACGAGCAGTACTTC

V gene: TRBV6-1
clone size: -
D gene: TRBD1
J gene: TRBJ1-2
CDR3 length: 14
CDR3 protein: CASNPSPGGRGYTF
CDR3 DNA: TGTGCCAGCAACCCCTCCCCAGGGGGACGGGGCTACACCTTC

V gene: TRBV9
clone size: -
D gene: -
J gene: TRBJ1-1
CDR3 length: 15
CDR3 protein: CASRPQGLGGTEAFF
CDR3 DNA: TGTGCCAGCAGACCTCAGGGGCTAGGAGGCACTGAAGCTTTCTTT

V gene: TRBV5-1
clone size: -
D gene: -
J gene: TRBJ1-2
CDR3 length: 15
CDR3 protein: CASSLGLRAMYGYTF
CDR3 DNA: TGCGCCAGCAGCTTGGGTCTCAGGGCAATGTATGGCTACACCTTC

V gene: TRBV21-1
clone size: -
D gene: -
J gene: TRBJ1-4
CDR3 length: 13
CDR3 protein: CASSKGIEGKLFF
CDR3 DNA: TGTGCCAGCAGCAAAGGGATAGAGGGAAAACTGTTTTTT

V gene: TRBV9
clone size: -
D gene: TRBD2
J gene: TRBJ2-5
CDR3 length: 16
CDR3 protein: CASSPEGSGAGETQYF
CDR3 DNA: TGTGCCAGCAGCCCCGAGGGTAGCGGGGCGGGAGAGACCCAGTACTTC

V gene: TRBV15
clone size: -
D gene: -
J gene: TRBJ1-2
CDR3 length: 14
CDR3 protein: CATSRDLGEYGYTF
CDR3 DNA: TGTGCCACCAGCAGAGATTTGGGCGAATATGGCTACACCTTC